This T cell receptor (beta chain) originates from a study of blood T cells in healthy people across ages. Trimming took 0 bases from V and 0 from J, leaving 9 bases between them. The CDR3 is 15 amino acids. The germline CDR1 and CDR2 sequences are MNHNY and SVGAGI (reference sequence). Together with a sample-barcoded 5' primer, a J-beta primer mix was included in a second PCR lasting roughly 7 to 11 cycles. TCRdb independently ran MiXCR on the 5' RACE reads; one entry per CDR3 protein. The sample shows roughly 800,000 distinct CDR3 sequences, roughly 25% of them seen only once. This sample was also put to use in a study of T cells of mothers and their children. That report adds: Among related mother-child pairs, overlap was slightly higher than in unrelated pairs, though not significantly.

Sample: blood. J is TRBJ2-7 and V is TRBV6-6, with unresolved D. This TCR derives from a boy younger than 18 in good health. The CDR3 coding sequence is TGTGCCAGCAGTTACTCGGAAGTCTTCTCCTACGAGCAGTACTTC. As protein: CASSYSEVFSYEQYF.